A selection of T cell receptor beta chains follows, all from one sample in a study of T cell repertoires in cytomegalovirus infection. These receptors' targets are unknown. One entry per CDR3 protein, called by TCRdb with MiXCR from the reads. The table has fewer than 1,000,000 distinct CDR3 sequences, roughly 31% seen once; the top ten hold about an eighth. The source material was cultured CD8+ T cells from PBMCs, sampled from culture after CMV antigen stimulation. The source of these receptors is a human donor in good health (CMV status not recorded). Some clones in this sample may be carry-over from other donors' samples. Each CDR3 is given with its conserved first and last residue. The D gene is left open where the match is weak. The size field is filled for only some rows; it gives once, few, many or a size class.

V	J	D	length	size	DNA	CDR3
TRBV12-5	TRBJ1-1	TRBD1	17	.	TGTGCTAGTGACTTTATTACAGGGGGCAATTCGGGCACTGAAGCTTTCTTT	CASDFITGGNSGTEAFF
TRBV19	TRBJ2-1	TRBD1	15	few	TGTGCCAGTAGTATTCTCGGGACAGGGCGGAATGAGCAGTTCTTC	CASSILGTGRNEQFF
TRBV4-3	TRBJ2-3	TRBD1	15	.	TGCGCCAGCAGCCAAACAGGGGGCGCGGGAGATACGCAGTATTTT	CASSQTGGAGDTQYF
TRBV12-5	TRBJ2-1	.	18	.	TGTGCTAGTGGTTTGGTACTAGAACAGGAGAGCTCCTACAATGAGCAGTTCTTC	CASGLVLEQESSYNEQFF
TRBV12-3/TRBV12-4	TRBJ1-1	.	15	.	TGTGCCAGCAGTTTGAGGTACAGGCCTAACACTGAAGCTTTCTTT	CASSLRYRPNTEAFF
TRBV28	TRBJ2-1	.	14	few	TGTGCCAGCAGCCCCCAAAGGATGGGGAATGAGCAGTTCTTC	CASSPQRMGNEQFF
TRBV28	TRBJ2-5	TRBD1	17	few	TGTGCCAGCAGTCTAGGACAGGGGTGGAGGGGACAAGAGACCCAGTACTTC	CASSLGQGWRGQETQYF
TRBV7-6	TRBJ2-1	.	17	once	TGTGCCAGCAGCTCAATGGGGTCACAGGGTTTCTACAATGAGCAGTTCTTC	CASSSMGSQGFYNEQFF
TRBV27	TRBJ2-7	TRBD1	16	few	TGTGCCAGCAGTCTACAGGGGTCTGGGAGCTCCTACGAGCAGTACTTC	CASSLQGSGSSYEQYF
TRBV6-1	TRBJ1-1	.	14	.	TGTGCCAGCAGCCAGGACCGAAGAGAGACTGAAGCTTTCTTT	CASSQDRRETEAFF
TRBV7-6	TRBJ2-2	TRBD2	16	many	TGTGCCAGCAGCCCGGGGACTAGCGTGAACACCGGGGAGCTGTTTTTT	CASSPGTSVNTGELFF
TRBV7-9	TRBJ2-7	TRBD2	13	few	TGTGCCAGCAGCTATACGACTAGCGGGGAGCAGTACTTC	CASSYTTSGEQYF
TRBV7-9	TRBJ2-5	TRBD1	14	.	TGTGCCAGCAGCCCCCGGGACAGGGATGAGACCCAGTACTTC	CASSPRDRDETQYF
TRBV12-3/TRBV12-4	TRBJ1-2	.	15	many	TGTGCCAGCAGTTTCTCCCAGGGCGGGAACTATGGCTACACCTTC	CASSFSQGGNYGYTF
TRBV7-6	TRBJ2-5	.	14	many	TGTGCCAGCAGCTCCGAGGCAGCGCAAGAGACCCAGTACTTC	CASSSEAAQETQYF
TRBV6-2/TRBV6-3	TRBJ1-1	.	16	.	TGTGCCAGCAGTAGACACCCCGGGGGGAGGAACACTGAAGCTTTCTTT	CASSRHPGGRNTEAFF
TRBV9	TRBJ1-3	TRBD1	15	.	TGTGCCAGCAGCGCCGGGACAGCCTCTGGAAACACCATATATTTT	CASSAGTASGNTIYF
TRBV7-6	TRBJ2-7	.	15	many	TGTGCCAGCAGCTTAGAGAGACAAGGTACCTACGAGCAGTACTTC	CASSLERQGTYEQYF
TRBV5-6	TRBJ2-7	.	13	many	TGTGCCAGCAGCTTGGAAGGGGACCGCGAGCAGTACTTC	CASSLEGDREQYF
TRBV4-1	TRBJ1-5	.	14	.	TGCGCCAGCAGCCAAGAAGTGAGCAATCAGCCCCAGCATTTT	CASSQEVSNQPQHF
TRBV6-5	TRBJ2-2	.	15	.	TGTGCCAGCAGCCCGAGAAGGGCGAGCACCGGGGAGCTGTTTTTT	CASSPRRASTGELFF
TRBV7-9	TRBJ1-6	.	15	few	TGTGCCAGCAGCCCAGCATCCGGGGCTAGCTCACCCCTCCACTTT	CASSPASGASSPLHF
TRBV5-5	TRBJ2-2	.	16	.	TGTGCCAGCACCCCCCCAGACAGGCAAGACACCGGGGAGCTGTTTTTT	CASTPPDRQDTGELFF
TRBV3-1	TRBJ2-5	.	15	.	TGTGCCAGCAGCCAAGAGAGGGGAATACAAGAGACCCAGTACTTC	CASSQERGIQETQYF
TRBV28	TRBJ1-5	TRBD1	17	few	TGTGCCAGCGCCCGACCCACGGGACAGTATAGCAATCAGCCCCAGCATTTT	CASARPTGQYSNQPQHF
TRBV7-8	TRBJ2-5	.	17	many	TGTGCCAGCAGCCCATACCTGATGGGGCAGCTCCAAGAGACCCAGTACTTC	CASSPYLMGQLQETQYF
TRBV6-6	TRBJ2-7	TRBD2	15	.	TGTGCCAGCAGTACCGAGCGGGGGGGCCCCTACGAGCAGTACTTC	CASSTERGGPYEQYF
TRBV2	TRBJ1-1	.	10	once	TGTGCCAGCAGGGGCTCTCGAGCTTTCTTT	CASRGSRAFF
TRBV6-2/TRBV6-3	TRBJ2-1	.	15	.	TGTGCCAGCAGACTCCAAGACAGGTTGGACAATGAGCAGTTCTTC	CASRLQDRLDNEQFF
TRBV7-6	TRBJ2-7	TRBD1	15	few	TGTGCCAGCAGCCAACCGGGACAGGGGGTCCACGAGCAGTACTTC	CASSQPGQGVHEQYF
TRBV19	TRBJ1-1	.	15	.	TGTGCCAGTAGTCTAGAGGGGGGGGGGAACACTGAAGCTTTCTTT	CASSLEGGGNTEAFF
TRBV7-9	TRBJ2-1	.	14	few	TGTGCCAGCAGCTCGCAGAATCGCTACAATGAGCAGTTCTTC	CASSSQNRYNEQFF
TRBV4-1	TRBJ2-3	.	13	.	TGCGCCAGCCTCGACGGGAGCACAGATACGCAGTATTTT	CASLDGSTDTQYF
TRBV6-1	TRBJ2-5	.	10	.	TGTGCCAGCCTAGGGGTGTCCCAGTACTTC	CASLGVSQYF
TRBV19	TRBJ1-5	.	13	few	TGTGCCAGTAGTATGATGGGGAATCAGCCCCAGCATTTT	CASSMMGNQPQHF
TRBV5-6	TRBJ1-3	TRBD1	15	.	TGTGCCAGCAGCCGAGGCAGGGGGACTGGAAACACCATATATTTT	CASSRGRGTGNTIYF
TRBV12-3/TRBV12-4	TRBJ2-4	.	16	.	TGTGCCAGCAGTTCCTCCGAGACAAAAGCCAAAAACATTCAGTACTTC	CASSSSETKAKNIQYF
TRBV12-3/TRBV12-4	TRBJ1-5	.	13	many	TGTGCCAGCAGCTTAGGAGGGCGTCAGCCCCAGCATTTT	CASSLGGRQPQHF
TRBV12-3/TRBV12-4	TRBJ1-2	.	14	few	TGTGCCAGCAGTTTCAAGTTATGGGGCTATGGCTACACCTTC	CASSFKLWGYGYTF
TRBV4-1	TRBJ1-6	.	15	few	TGCGCCAGCAGCTTTAGACGGGACACAAATTCACCCCTCCACTTT	CASSFRRDTNSPLHF
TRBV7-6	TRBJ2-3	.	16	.	TGTGCCAGCAGCCCCTTAAAGGGGGGAGGCACAGATACGCAGTATTTT	CASSPLKGGGTDTQYF
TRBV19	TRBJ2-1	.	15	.	TGTGCCAGTAGTCTCTTACCGTCGCCCTCCAGTGAGCAGTTCTTC	CASSLLPSPSSEQFF
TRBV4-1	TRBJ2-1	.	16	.	TGCGCCAGCAGCCAAGTGGGGGGCCCCTCCTACAATGAGCAGTTCTTC	CASSQVGGPSYNEQFF
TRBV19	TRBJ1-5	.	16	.	TGTGCCAGTAGTATAGACAGGGGCCCTGTCAATCAGCCCCAGCATTTT	CASSIDRGPVNQPQHF
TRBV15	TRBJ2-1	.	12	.	TGTGCCACCTCCCAATTCGTAAATGAGCAGTTCTTC	CATSQFVNEQFF
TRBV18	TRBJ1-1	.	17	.	TGTGCCAGCTCACCACGCCGCGGGGGGGCGAGAAACACTGAAGCTTTCTTT	CASSPRRGGARNTEAFF
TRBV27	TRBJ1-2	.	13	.	TGTGCCAGCAGTTTAAGCGCGGACTATGGCTACACCTTC	CASSLSADYGYTF
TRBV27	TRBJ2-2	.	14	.	TGTGCCAGCAGTTTCGGCCCCACCACCGGGGAGCTGTTTTTT	CASSFGPTTGELFF
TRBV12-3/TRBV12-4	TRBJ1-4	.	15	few	TGTGCCAGCAGTTTAGCTGGGGCGGGCCTTGGGAAACTGTTTTTT	CASSLAGAGLGKLFF
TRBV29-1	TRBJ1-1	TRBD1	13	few	TGCAGCGTTGATGTACAGGGGGGCACTGAAGCTTTCTTT	CSVDVQGGTEAFF